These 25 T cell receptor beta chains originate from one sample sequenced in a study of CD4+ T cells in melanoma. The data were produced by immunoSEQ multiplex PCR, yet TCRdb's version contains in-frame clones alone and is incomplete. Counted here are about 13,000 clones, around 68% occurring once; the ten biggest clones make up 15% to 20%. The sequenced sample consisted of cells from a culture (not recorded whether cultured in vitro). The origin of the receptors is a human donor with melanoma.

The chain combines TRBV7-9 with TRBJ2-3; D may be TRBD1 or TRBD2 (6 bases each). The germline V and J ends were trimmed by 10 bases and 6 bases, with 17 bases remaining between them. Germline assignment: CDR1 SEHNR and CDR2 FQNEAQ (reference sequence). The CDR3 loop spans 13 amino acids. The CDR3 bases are TGTGCCACCCTCCTCGGGGGCCGGGATACGCAGTATTTT. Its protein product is CATLLGGRDTQYF.

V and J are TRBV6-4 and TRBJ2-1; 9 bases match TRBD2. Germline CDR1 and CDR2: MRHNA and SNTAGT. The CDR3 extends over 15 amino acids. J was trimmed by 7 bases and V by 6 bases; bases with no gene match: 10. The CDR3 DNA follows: TGTGCCAGCAGCTTAGGGGCGGGGGGGCCAAATGAGCAGTTCTTC. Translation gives CASSLGAGGPNEQFF.

In nucleotides, the CDR3 is TGTGCCAGCCGACTAGCGGGGTCTACGCAGTATTTT. Protein: CASRLAGSTQYF. The chain employs TRBV6-5 and TRBJ2-3, with 11 bases lining up with TRBD2. V was pared by 8 bases and J by 8 bases, with 3 bases of the junction left unmatched. Germline-derived CDR1 and CDR2 are MNHEY and SVGAGI. The CDR3 covers 12 residues.

In DNA form, the CDR3 reads TGTGCCATCAGTGACTGGAGCTCCTACGAGCAGTACTTC. Amino acid sequence: CAISDWSSYEQYF. The V and J genes are TRBV10-3 and TRBJ2-7; D gene unclear. The length of the CDR3 is 13 residues. Germline CDR1 reads ENHRY; CDR2 reads SYGVKD. The ends were cut back, 3 bases at V and 0 bases at J, with 6 bases in the middle.

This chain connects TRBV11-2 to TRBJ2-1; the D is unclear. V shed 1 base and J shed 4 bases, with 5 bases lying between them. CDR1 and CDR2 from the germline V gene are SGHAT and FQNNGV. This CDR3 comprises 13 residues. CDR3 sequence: CASSLGHYNEQFF. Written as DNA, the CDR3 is TGTGCCAGCAGCTTAGGGCATTACAATGAGCAGTTCTTC.

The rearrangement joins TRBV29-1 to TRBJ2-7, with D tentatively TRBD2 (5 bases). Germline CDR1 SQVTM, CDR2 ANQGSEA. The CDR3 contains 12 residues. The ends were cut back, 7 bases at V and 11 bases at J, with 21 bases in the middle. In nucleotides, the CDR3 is TGCAGCGCGAGCTCTGGAGGCGGAGAGAAGTACTTC. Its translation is CSASSGGGEKYF.

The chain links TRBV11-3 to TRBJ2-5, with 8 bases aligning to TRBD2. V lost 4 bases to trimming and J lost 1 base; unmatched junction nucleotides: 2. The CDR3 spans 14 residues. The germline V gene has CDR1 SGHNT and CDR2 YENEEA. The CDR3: CASSSGGVQETQYF. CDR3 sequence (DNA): TGTGCCAGCAGCTCCGGGGGGGTCCAAGAGACCCAGTACTTC.

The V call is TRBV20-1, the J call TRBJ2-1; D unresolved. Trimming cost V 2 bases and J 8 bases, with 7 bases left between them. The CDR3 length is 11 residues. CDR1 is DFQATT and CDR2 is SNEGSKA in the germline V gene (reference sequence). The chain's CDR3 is CSARQVDEQFF. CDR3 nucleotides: TGCAGTGCTAGACAGGTAGATGAGCAGTTCTTC.

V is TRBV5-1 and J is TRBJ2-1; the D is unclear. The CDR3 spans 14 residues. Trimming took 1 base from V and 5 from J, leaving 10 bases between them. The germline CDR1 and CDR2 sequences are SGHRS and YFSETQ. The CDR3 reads CASSLKGRNNEQFF. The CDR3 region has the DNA TGCGCCAGCAGCTTGAAAGGCCGAAACAATGAGCAGTTCTTC.

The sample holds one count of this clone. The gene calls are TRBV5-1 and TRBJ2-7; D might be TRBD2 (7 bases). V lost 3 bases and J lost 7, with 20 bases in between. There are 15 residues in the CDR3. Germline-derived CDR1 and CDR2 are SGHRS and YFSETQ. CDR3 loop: CASSSLGGATREQYF. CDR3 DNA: TGCGCCAGCAGCTCATTGGGGGGGGCAACGCGGGAGCAGTACTTC. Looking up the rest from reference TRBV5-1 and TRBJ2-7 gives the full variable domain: KAGVTQTPRYLIKTRGQQVTLSCSPISGHRSVSWYQQTPGQGLQFLFEYFSETQRNKGNFPGRFSGRQFSNSRSEMNVSTLELGDSALYLCASSSLGGATREQYFGPGTRLTVT.

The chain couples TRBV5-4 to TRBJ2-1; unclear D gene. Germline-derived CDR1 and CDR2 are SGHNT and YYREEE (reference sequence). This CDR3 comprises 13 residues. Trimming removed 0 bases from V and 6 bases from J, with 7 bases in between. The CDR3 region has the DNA TGTGCCAGCAGCTTGGCCCTATTCAATGAGCAGTTCTTC. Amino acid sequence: CASSLALFNEQFF.

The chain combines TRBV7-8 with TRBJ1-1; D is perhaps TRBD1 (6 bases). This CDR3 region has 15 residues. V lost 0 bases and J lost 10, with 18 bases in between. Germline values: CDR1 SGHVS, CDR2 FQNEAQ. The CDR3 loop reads CASSLAGAGRSRAFF. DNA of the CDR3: TGTGCCAGCAGCTTAGCGGGGGCGGGTCGGTCCCGAGCTTTCTTT.

CDR3 residues: CASSQLGYTDTQYF. In DNA, the CDR3 is TGCGCCAGCAGCCAATTGGGGTACACAGATACGCAGTATTTT. The chain joins TRBV4-1 to TRBJ2-3; D not certain. Trimming pared 2 bases from V and 2 bases from J, leaving 8 bases between. CDR1 and CDR2 (germline): MGHRA, YSYEKL. This CDR3 has 14 residues.

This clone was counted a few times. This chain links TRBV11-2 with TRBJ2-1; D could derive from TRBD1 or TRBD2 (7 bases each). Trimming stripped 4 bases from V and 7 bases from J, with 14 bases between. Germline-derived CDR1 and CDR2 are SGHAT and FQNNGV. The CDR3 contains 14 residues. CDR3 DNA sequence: TGTGCCAGCAGCTCCAGACAGGGAGGGAATGAGCAGTTCTTC. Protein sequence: CASSSRQGGNEQFF.

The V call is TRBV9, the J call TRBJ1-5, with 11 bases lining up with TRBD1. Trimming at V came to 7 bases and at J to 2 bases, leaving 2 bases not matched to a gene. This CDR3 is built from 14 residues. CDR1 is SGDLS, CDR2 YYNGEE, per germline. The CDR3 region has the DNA TGTGCCAGCGGACAGGGGGCGGGCAATCAGCCCCAGCATTTT. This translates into CASGQGAGNQPQHF.

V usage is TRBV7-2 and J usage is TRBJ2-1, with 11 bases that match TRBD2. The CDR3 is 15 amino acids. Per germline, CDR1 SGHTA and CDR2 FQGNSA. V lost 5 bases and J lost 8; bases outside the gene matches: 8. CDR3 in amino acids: CASSPRLAGRDEQFF. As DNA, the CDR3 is TGTGCCAGCAGCCCTAGACTAGCGGGGAGGGATGAGCAGTTCTTC.

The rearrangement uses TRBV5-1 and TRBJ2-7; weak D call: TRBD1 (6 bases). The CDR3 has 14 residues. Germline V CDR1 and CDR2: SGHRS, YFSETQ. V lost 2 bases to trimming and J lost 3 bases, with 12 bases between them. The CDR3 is CASSLQGIRYEQYF. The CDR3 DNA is TGCGCCAGCAGCTTACAGGGAATTCGCTACGAGCAGTACTTC.

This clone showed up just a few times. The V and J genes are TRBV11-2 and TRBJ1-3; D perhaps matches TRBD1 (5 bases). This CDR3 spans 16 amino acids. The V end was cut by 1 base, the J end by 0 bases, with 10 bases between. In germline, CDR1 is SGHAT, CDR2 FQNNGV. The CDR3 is CASSLVGRISGNTIYF. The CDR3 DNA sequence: TGTGCCAGCAGCTTAGTGGGACGAATCTCTGGAAACACCATATATTTT.

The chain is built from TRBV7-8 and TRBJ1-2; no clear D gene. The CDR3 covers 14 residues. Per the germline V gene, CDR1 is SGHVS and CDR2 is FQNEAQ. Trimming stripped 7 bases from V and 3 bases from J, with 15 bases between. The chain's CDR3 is CASTPLEGYYGYTF. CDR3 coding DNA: TGTGCCAGCACCCCACTCGAGGGTTACTATGGCTACACCTTC.

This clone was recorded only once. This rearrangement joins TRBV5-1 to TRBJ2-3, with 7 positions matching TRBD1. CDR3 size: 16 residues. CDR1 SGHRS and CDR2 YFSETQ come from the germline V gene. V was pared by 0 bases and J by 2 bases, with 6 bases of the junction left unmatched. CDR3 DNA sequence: TGCGCCAGCAGCTTGGTCGGGACAGTAATCACAGATACGCAGTATTTT. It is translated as CASSLVGTVITDTQYF. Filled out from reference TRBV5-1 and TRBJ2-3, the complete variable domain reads KAGVTQTPRYLIKTRGQQVTLSCSPISGHRSVSWYQQTPGQGLQFLFEYFSETQRNKGNFPGRFSGRQFSNSRSEMNVSTLELGDSALYLCASSLVGTVITDTQYFGPGTRLTVL.

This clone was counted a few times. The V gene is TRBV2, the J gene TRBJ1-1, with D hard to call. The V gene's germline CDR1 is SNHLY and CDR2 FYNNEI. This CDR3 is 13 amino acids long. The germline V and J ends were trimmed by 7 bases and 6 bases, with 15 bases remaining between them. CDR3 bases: TGTGCCAGCATTCGGGGATGGAGCGCTGAAGCTTTCTTT. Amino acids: CASIRGWSAEAFF.

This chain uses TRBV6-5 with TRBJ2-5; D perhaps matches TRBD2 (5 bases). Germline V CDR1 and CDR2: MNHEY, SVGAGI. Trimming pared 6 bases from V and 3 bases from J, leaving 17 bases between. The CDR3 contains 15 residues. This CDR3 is CASSQTFSGKETQYF. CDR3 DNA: TGTGCCAGCAGCCAGACATTCAGCGGTAAAGAGACCCAGTACTTC.

The CDR3 protein is CASSNFPETQYF. CDR3 in DNA: TGTGCCAGCAGCAACTTCCCGGAGACCCAGTACTTC. The chain combines TRBV5-4 with TRBJ2-5; D remains ambiguous. Per the germline V gene, CDR1 is SGHNT and CDR2 is YYREEE (reference sequence). The length of the CDR3 is 12 residues. The ends were cut back, 4 bases at V and 5 bases at J, with 9 bases in the middle.

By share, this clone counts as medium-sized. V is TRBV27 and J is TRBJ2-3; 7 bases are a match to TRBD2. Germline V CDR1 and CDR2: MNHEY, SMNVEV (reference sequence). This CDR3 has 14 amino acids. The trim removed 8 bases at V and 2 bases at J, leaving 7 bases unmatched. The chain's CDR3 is CASSWGGPTDTQYF. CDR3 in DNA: TGTGCCAGCTCATGGGGGGGACCCACAGATACGCAGTATTTT.

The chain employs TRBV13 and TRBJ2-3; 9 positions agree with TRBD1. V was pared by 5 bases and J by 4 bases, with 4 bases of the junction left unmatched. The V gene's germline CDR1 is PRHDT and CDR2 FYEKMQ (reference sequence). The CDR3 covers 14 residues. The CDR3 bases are TGTGCCAGCAGCCGACAGGGGGGCGCAGATACGCAGTATTTT. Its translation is CASSRQGGADTQYF.